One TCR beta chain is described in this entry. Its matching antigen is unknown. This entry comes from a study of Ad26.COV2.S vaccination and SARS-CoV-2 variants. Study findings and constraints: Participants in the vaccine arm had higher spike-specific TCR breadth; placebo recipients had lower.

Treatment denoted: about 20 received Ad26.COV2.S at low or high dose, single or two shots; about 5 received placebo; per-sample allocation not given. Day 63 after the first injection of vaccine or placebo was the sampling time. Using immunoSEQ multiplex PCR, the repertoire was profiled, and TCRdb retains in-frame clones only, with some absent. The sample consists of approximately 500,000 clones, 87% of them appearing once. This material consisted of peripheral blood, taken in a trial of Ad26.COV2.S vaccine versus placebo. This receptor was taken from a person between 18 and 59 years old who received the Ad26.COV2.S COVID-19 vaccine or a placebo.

CDR3 sequence: CASSLRGAASPYTF. The CDR3 nucleotides are TGTGCCAGCAGCCTGCGGGGGGCTGCTAGTCCCTACACCTTC. The V call is TRBV27, the J call TRBJ1-2; a possible D gene is TRBD1 (6 bases). There are 14 residues in the CDR3. Deletions cut 6 bases from V and 10 bases from J, with 21 bases between. Germline CDR1 is MNHEY and CDR2 is SMNVEV (reference sequence).